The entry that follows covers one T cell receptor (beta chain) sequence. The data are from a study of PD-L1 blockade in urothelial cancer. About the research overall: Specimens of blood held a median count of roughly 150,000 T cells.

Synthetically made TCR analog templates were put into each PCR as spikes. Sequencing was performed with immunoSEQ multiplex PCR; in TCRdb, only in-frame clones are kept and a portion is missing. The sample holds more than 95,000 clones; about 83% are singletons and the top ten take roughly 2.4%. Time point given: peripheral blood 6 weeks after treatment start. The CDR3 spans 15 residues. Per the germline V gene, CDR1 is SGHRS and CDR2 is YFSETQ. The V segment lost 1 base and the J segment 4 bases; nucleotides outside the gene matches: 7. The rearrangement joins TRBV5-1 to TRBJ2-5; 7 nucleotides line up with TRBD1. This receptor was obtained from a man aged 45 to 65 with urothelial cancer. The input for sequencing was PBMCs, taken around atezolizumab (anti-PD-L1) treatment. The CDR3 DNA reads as TGCGCCAGCAGCTTGAAAGGGGGCGGCGGAGAGACCCAGTACTTC. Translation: CASSLKGGGGETQYF.